This T cell receptor (beta chain) is from a study of T cells in Graves' hyperthyroidism and ophthalmopathy. About the research overall: Peripheral blood was obtained at initial diagnosis, preceding any treatment.

Amplified TCR beta CDR3 regions came from RNA transcripts. Initially, a first-round RT-PCR of the TCR CDR3 employed the HTBI primer set. TCRdb re-called the multiplex PCR reads through MiXCR, storing one row per CDR3 protein. The sample yields hundreds of thousands of distinct CDR3 sequences, roughly 20% seen once. Study-level findings and limits: Among thyroid clonotypes expanded above 0.001, most also appeared in blood.

Germline trimming cut 4 bases from V and 8 bases from J; bases unmatched to any gene: 9. The CDR3 totals 15 residues. Germline loops: CDR1 KGHDR, CDR2 SFDVKD. Of note for this clonotype: What it recognizes is unknown.

The chain has TRBV24-1 and TRBJ2-2, with TRBD1 matching over 7 bases. This receptor was identified in a man aged 25 to 45 with Graves' ophthalmopathy. The sample consisted of blood. The CDR3 sequence is CATSDPDRDMGELFF. The CDR3 region has the DNA TGTGCCACCAGTGACCCCGACAGGGATATGGGGGAGCTGTTTTTT.